This T cell receptor beta chain is from a study of neoadjuvant anti-PD-1 for oral cavity cancer. Assay: immunoSEQ multiplex PCR; the TCRdb copy retains only in-frame clones and omits some. Of 80,000 to 95,000 clones listed, approximately 80% are singletons. V lost 4 bases and J lost 4, with 14 bases in between. Germline V lookup: CDR1 SGHTS, CDR2 YDEGEE. The CDR3 is 14 amino acids. Specimen: PBMCs, collected before nivolumab (anti-PD-1) treatment. This rearrangement joins TRBV5-8 to TRBJ1-2, with unresolved D. The sequence was collected from a person between 35 and 79 years old with oral cavity squamous cell carcinoma. CDR3 amino acids: CASSPGLGGYGYTF. The CDR3 DNA reads as TGTGCCAGCAGCCCAGGCCTGGGCGGCTATGGCTACACCTTC.